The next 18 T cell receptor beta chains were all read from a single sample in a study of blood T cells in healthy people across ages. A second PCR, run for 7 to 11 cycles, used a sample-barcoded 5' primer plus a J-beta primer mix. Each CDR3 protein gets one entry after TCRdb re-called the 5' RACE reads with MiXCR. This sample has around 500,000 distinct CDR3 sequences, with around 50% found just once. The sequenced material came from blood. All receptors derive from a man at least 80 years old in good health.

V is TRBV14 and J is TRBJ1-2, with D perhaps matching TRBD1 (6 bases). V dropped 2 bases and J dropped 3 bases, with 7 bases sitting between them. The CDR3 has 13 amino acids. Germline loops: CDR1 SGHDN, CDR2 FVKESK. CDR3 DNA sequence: TGTGCCAGCAGCCAACAGGGGTACTATGGCTACACCTTC. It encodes CASSQQGYYGYTF.

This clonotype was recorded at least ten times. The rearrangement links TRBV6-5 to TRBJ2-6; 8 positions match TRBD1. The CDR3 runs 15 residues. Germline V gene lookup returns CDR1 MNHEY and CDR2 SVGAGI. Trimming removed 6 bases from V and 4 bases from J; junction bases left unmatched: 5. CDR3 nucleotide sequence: TGTGCCAGCAGCTGGACAGGGTACGGGGCCAACGTCCTGACTTTC. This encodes CASSWTGYGANVLTF.

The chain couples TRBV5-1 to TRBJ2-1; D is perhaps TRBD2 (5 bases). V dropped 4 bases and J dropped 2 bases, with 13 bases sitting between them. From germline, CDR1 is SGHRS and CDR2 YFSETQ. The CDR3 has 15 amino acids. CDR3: CASSPQSGTYNEQFF. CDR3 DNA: TGCGCCAGCAGCCCACAAAGCGGAACCTACAATGAGCAGTTCTTC.

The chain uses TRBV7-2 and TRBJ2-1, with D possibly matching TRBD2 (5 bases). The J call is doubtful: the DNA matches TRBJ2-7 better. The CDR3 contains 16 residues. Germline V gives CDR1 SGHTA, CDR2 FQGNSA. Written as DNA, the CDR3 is TGTGCCAGCAGCTTTAGCGTCTCGAGCTCCTACAATGAGCAGTACTTC. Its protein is CASSFSVSSSYNEQYF.

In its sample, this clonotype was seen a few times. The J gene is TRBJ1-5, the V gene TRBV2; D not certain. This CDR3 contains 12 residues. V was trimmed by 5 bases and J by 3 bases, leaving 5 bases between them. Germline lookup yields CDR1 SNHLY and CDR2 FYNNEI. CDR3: CASSSDNQPQHF. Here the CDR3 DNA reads TGTGCCAGCAGTAGTGACAATCAGCCCCAGCATTTT.

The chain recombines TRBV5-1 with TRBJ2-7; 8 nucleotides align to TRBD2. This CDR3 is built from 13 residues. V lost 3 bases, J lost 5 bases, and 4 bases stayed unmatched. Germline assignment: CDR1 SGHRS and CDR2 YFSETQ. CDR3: CASSSGTRNEQYF. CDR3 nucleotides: TGCGCCAGCAGCTCGGGGACTAGGAACGAGCAGTACTTC.

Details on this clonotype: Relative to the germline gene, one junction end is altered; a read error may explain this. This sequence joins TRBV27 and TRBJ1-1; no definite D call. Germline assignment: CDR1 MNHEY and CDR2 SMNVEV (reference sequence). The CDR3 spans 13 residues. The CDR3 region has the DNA TGTGCCGGCAGTGTGAGAGAGAACACTGAAGCTTTCTTT. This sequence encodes CAGSVRENTEAFF.

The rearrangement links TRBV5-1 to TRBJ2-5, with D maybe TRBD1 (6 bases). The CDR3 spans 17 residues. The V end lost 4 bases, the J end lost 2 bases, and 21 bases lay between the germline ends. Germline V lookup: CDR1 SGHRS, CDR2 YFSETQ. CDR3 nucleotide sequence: TGCGCCAGCAGCCCACACCAAGGAGGACAGAGACAAGAGACCCAGTACTTC. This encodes CASSPHQGGQRQETQYF.

The CDR3 reads CASSLVRNTEAFF. CDR3 in DNA: TGTGCCAGCAGCTTAGTTAGGAACACTGAAGCTTTCTTT. The chain carries TRBV7-2 and TRBJ1-1, with unresolved D. CDR3 length equals 13 residues. Deletions cut 1 base from V and 1 base from J, with 4 bases between. Germline lookup yields CDR1 SGHTA and CDR2 FQGNSA.

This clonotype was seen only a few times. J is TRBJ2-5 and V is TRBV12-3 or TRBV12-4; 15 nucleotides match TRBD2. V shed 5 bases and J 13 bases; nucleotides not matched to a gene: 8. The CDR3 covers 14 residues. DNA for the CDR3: TGTGCCAGCAGTGCCGGACTAGCGGGAGGGCCTGGGTACTTC. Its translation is CASSAGLAGGPGYF.

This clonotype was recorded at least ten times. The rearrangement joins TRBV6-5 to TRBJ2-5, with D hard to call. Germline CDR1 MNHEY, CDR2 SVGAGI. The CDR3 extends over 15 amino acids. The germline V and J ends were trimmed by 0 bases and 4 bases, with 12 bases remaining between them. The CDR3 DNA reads TGTGCCAGCAGTTACTCGGCTAGAGCATCAGAGACCCAGTACTTC. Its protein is CASSYSARASETQYF.

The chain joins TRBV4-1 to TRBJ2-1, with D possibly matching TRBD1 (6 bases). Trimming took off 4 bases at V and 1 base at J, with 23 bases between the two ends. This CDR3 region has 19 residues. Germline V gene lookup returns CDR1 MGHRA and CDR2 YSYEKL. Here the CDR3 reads CASSRQRVDRISSYNEQFF. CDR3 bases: TGCGCCAGCAGCCGCCAGAGGGTAGACAGGATTTCTTCCTACAATGAGCAGTTCTTC.

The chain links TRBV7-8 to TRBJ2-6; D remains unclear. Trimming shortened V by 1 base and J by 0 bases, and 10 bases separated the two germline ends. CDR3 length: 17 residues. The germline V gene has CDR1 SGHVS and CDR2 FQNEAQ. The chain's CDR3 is CASSLGMGFSGANVLTF. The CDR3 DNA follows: TGTGCCAGCAGCTTAGGGATGGGATTCTCTGGGGCCAACGTCCTGACTTTC.

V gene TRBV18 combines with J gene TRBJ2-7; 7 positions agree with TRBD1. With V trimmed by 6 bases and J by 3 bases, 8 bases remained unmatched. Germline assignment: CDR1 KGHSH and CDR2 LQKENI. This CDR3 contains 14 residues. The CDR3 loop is CASSLGQADYEQYF. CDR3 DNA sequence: TGTGCCAGCTCCCTAGGACAGGCAGACTACGAGCAGTACTTC.

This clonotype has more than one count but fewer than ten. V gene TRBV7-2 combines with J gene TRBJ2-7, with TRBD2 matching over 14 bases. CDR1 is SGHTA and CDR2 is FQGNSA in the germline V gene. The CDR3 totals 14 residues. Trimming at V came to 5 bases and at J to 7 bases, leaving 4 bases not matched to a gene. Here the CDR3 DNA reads TGTGCCAGCAGCCGACTAGCGGGGGGGCGGGAGCAGTACTTC. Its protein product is CASSRLAGGREQYF.

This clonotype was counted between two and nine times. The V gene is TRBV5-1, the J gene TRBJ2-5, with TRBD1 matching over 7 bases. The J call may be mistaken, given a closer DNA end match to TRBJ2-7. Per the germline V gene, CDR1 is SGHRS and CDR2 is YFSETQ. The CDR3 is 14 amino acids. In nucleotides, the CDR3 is TGCGCCAGCAGCTTGGTGGGGACAGACTACGAGCAGTACTTC. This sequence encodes CASSLVGTDYEQYF.

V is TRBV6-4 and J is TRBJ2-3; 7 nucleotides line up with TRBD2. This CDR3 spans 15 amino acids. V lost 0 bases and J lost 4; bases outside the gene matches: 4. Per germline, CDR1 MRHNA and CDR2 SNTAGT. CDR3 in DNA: TGTGCCAGCAGTGACTCCGGGAGGAGTCCAGATACGCAGTATTTT. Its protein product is CASSDSGRSPDTQYF.

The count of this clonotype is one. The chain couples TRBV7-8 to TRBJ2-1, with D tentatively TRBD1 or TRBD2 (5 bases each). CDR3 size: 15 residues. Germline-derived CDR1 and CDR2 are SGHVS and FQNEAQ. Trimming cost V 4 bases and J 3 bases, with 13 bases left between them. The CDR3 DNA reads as TGTGCCAGCAGCTCCCGGGACGGCCACTACAATGAGCAGTTCTTC. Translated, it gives CASSSRDGHYNEQFF. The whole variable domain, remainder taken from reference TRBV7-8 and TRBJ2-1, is GAGVSQSPRYKVAKRGQDVALRCDPISGHVSLFWYQQALGQGPEFLTYFQNEAQLDKSGLPSDRFFAERPEGSVSTLKIQRTQQEDSAVYLCASSSRDGHYNEQFFGPGTRLTVL.